This T cell receptor (beta chain) was sequenced in a study of blood T cells in healthy people across ages. Study-level results: Possibly, changes in expanded clonotypes were confounded because donor CMV status was unknown.

The authors ran a second PCR of roughly 7 to 11 cycles using a sample-barcoded 5' primer and a J-beta primer mix. Each sample yielded at least 3 million CDR3-containing paired-end reads. One entry per CDR3 protein, called by TCRdb with MiXCR from the 5' RACE reads. The repertoire has approximately 900,000 distinct CDR3 sequences, approximately 32% of them found once; the top ten carry 10%. Trimming removed 0 bases from V and 0 bases from J, with 11 bases in between. CDR1 and CDR2 from the germline V gene are MNHNS and SASEGT. This CDR3 region has 16 residues. This clonotype was recorded many times. Its antigen is not known. These data also formed part of another study, on T cells of mothers and their children.

This clonotype originated in a woman between 40 and 50 years old in good health. Material: blood. This chain connects TRBV6-1 to TRBJ2-5, with no clear D. CDR3 amino acids: CASSEALFRDQETQYF. CDR3 DNA sequence: TGTGCCAGCAGTGAAGCTCTCTTCCGGGACCAAGAGACCCAGTACTTC.